This T cell receptor beta chain was captured by sequencing in a study of metastatic and nonmetastatic thyroid tumors. This clone was counted many times. Using MiXCR, TCRdb re-called clones from the PCR reads. The table lists some 33,000 clones, more than 15% of them singletons, with under 5% in the top ten. Per germline, CDR1 SGDLS and CDR2 YYNGEE. CDR3 length equals 17 residues. The V end lost 3 bases, the J end lost 9 bases, and 25 bases lay between the germline ends. There were no patients who had received any treatment before thyroid surgery. Specimen: blood. The rearrangement joins TRBV9 to TRBJ2-1, with D possibly being TRBD1 (6 bases). This TCR came from a female donor with papillary thyroid cancer or a benign thyroid nodule (not recorded which). Some clones in this sample may be carry-over from other donors' samples. The CDR3 DNA follows: TGTGCCAGCAGCGAGGGGTTACCTGGGGGCTCTCTTGGTGAGCAGTTCTTC. This gives the protein CASSEGLPGGSLGEQFF.